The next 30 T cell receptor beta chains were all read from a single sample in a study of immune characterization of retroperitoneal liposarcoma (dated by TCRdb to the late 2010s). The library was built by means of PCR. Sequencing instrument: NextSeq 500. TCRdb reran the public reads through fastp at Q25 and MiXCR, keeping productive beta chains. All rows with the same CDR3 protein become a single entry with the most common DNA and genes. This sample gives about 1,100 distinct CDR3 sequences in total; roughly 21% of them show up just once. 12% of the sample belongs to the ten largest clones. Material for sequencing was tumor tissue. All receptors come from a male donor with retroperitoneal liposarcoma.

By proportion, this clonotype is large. In DNA form, the CDR3 reads TGTGCCAGCAGTTACTCGGCCCAAGAGACCCAGTTCTTC. This codes for CASSYSAQETQFF. The V and J genes are TRBV6-6 and TRBJ2-1, with D unclear. Germline values: CDR1 MNHNY, CDR2 SVGAGI (reference sequence). V lost 0 bases to trimming and J lost 13 bases, with 13 bases between them. CDR3 length: 13 amino acids.

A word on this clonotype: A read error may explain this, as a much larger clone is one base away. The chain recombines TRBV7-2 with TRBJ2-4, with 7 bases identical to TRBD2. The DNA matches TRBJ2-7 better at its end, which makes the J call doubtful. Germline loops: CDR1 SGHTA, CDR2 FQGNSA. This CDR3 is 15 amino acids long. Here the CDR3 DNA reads TGTGCCAGCAGCTTAAAGCCTAGCGGTACTCACGAGCAGTACTTC. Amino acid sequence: CASSLKPSGTHEQYF.

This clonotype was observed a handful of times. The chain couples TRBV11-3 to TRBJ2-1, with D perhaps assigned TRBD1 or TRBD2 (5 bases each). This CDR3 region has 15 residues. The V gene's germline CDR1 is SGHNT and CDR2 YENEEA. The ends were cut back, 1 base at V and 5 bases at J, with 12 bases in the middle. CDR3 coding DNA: TGTGCCAGCAGCTTAGTTGGGCTGGGGGACAATGAGCAGTTCTTC. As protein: CASSLVGLGDNEQFF. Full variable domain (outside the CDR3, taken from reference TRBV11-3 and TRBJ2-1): EAGVVQSPRYKIIEKKQPVAFWCNPISGHNTLYWYLQNLGQGPELLIRYENEEAVDDSQLPKDRFSAERLKGVDSTLKIQPAELGDSAVYLCASSLVGLGDNEQFFGPGTRLTVL.

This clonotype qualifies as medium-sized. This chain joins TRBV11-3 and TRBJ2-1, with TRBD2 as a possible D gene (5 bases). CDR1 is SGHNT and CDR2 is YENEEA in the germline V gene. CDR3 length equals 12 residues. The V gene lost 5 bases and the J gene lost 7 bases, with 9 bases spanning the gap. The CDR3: CASSITRNEQFF. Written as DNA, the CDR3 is TGTGCCAGCAGCATTACTAGGAATGAGCAGTTCTTC. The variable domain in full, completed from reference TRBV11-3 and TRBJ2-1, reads EAGVVQSPRYKIIEKKQPVAFWCNPISGHNTLYWYLQNLGQGPELLIRYENEEAVDDSQLPKDRFSAERLKGVDSTLKIQPAELGDSAVYLCASSITRNEQFFGPGTRLTVL.

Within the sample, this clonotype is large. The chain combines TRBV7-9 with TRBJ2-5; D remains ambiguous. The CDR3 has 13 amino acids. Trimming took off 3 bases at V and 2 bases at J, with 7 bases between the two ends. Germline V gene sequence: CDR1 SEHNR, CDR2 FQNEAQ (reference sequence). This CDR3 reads CASSFVQQETQYF. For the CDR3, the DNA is TGTGCCAGCAGCTTCGTGCAGCAAGAGACCCAGTACTTC.

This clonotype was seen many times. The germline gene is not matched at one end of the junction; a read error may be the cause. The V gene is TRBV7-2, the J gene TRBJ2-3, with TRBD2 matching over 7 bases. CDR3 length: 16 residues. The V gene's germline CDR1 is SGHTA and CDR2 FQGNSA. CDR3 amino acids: CASSLDATTSRETQYF. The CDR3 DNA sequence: TGTGCCAGCAGCTTAGATGCCACCACCTCGCGGGAGACCCAGTACTTT. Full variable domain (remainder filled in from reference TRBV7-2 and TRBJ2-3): GAGVSQSPSNKVTEKGKDVELRCDPISGHTALYWYRQSLGQGLEFLIYFQGNSAPDKSGLPSDRFSAERTGGSVSTLTIQRTQQEDSAVYLCASSLDATTSRETQYFGPGTRLTVL.

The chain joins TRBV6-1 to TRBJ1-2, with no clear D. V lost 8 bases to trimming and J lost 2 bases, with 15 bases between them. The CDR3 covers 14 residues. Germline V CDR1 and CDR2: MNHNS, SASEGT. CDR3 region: CASQGPAQNYGYTF. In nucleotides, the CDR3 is TGTGCCAGCCAAGGACCTGCTCAGAACTATGGCTACACCTTC.

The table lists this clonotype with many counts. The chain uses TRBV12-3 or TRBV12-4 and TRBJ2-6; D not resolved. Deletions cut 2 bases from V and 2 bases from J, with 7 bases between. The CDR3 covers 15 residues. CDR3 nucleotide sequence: TGTGCCAGCAGTTTATGGGGTACTGGGGCCAACGTCCTGACTTTC. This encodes CASSLWGTGANVLTF.

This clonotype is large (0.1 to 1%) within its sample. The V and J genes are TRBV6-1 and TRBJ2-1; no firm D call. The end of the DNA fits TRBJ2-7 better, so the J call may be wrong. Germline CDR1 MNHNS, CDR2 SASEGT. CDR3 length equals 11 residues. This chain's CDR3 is CAASHFYEQYF. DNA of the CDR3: TGTGCCGCCAGCCATTTCTACGAGCAGTACTTC.

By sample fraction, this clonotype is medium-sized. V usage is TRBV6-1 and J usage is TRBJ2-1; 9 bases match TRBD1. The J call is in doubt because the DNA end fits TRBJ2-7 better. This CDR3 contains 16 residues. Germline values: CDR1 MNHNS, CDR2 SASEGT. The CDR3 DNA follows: TGTGCCAGCAGCCGGAAAACCGGGACAGGGATCCACGAGCAGTACTTC. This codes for CASSRKTGTGIHEQYF.

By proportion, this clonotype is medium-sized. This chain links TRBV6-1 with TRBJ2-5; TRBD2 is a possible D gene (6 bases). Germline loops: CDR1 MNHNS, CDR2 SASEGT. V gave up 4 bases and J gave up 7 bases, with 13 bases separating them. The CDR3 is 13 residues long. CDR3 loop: CASSALGGVTQYF. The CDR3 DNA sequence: TGTGCCAGCAGTGCTCTGGGCGGGGTGACCCAGTACTTC.

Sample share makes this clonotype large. The CDR3 reads CASSPGAGEGTFSYEQYF. Here the CDR3 DNA reads TGTGCCAGCAGCCCCGGGGCGGGAGAAGGGACCTTCTCCTACGAGCAGTACTTC. V is TRBV11-3 and J is TRBJ2-1; TRBD2 agrees at 7 bases. The last part of the DNA fits TRBJ2-7 better; the J call may be wrong. This CDR3 has 18 amino acids. From germline, CDR1 is SGHNT and CDR2 YENEEA.

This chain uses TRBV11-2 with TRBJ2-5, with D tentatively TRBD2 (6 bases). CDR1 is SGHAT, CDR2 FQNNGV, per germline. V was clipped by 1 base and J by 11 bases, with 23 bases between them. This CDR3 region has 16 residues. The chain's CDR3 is CASSLAGVSYYNEQYF. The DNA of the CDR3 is TGTGCCAGCAGCTTAGCGGGGGTTAGCTACTACAATGAGCAGTACTTC.

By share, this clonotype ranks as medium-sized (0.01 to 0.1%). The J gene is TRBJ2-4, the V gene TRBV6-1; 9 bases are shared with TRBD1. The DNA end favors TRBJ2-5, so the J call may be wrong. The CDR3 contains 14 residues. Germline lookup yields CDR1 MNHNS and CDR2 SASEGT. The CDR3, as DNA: TGTGCCAGCAGTAATGGAGGACAGGGGGAGACCCAGTACTTC. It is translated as CASSNGGQGETQYF.

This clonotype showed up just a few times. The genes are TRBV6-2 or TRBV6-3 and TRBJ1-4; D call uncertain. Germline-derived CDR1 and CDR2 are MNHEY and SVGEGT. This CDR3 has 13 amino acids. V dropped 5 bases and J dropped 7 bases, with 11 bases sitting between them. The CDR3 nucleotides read TGTGCCAGCAGTACGAACAGCTTTGAAAAACTGTTTTTT. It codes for CASSTNSFEKLFF.

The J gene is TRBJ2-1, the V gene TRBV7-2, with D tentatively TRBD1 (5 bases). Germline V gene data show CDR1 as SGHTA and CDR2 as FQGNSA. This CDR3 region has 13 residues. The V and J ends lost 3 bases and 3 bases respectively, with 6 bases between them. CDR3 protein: CASSLDNYNEQFF. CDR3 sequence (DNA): TGTGCCAGCAGCTTGGACAACTACAATGAGCAGTTCTTC.

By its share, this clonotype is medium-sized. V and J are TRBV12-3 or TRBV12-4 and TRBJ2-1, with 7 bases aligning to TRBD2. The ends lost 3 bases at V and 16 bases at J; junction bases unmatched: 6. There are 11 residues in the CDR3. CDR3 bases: TGTGCCAGCAGTTTCGGGACTACCCCCTTCTTC. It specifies CASSFGTTPFF.

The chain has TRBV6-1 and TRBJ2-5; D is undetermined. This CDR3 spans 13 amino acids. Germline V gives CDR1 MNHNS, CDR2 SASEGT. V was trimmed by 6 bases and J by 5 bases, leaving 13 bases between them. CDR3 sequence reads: CASSSSHGETQYF. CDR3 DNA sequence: TGTGCCAGCAGCAGTAGCCATGGGGAGACCCAGTACTTC.

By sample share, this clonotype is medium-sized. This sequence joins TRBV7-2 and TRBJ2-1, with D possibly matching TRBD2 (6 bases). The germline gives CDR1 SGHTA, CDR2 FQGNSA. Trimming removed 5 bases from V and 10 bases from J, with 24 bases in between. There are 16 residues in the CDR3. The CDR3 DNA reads TGTGCCAGCAGCAGCTATCGGGAGAGCCCCTCCTACGAGCAGTTCTTC. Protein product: CASSSYRESPSYEQFF.

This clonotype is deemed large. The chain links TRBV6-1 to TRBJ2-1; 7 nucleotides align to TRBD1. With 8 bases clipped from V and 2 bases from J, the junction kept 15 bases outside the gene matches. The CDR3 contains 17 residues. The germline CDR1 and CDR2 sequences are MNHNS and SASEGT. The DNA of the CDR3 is TGTGCCAGCCCCGATCGTTCAGGGGGTAAGGCCTACAATGAGCAGTTCTTC. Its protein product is CASPDRSGGKAYNEQFF.

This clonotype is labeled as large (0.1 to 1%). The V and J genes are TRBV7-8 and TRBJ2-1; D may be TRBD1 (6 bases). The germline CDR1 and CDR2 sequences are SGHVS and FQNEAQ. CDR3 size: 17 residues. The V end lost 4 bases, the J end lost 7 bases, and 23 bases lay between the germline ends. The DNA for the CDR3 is TGTGCCAGCAGCTCCCTAGGGGGTGTAGGACGCAGGAATGAGCAGTTCTTC. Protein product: CASSSLGGVGRRNEQFF.

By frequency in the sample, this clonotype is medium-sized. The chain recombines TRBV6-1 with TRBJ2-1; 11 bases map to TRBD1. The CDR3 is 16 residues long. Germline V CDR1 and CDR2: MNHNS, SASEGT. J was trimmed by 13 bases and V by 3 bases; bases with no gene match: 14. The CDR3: CASSDPRDRGEETQFF. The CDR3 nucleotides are TGTGCCAGCAGTGACCCGAGGGACAGGGGGGAAGAGACCCAGTTCTTC.

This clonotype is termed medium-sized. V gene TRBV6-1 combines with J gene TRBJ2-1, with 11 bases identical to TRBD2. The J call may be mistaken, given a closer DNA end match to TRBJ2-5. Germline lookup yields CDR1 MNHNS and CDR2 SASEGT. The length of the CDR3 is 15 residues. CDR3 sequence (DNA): TGTGCCAGCAGTGAAATAGCGGGGGGGCAAGAGACCCAGTACTTC. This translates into CASSEIAGGQETQYF.

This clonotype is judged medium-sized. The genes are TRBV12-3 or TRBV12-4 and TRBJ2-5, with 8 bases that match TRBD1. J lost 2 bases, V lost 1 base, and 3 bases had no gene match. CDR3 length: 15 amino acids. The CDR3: CASSLGQGIQETQYF. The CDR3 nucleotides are TGTGCCAGCAGTTTAGGACAGGGGATTCAAGAGACCCAGTACTTC.

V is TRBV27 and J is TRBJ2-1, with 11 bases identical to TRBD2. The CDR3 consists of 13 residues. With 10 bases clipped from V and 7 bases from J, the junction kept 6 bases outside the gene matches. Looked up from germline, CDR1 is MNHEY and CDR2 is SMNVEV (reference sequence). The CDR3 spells CATTSGINNEQFF. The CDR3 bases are TGTGCCACGACTAGCGGGATAAATAATGAGCAGTTCTTC.

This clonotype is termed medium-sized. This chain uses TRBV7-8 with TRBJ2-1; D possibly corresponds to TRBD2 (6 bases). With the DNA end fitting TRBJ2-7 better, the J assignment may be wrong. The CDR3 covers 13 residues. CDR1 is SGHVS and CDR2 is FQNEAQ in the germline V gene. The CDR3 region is CASSLGTNNEQYF. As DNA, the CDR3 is TGTGCCAGCAGCTTAGGGACTAACAATGAGCAGTACTTC.

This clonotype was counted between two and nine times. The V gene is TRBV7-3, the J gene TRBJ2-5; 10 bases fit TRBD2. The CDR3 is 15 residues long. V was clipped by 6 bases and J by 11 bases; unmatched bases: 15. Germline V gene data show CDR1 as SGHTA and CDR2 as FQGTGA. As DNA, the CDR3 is TGTGCCAGCAGTTCGGACGGGACTAGCGACAATGAGCAGTACTTC. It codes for CASSSDGTSDNEQYF.

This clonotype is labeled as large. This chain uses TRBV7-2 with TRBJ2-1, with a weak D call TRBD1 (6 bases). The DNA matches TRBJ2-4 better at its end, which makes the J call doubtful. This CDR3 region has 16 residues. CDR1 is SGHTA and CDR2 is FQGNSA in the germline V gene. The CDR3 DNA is TGTGCCAGCAGTTCGGACAGAAGCTTAGCGTTAAACATTCAGTACTTC. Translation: CASSSDRSLALNIQYF.

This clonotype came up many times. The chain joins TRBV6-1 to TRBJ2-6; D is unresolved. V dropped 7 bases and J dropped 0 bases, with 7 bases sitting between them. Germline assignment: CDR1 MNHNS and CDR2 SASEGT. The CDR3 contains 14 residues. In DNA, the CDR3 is TGTGCCAGCAAGCAGACCTCTGGGGCCAACGTCCTGACTTTC. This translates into CASKQTSGANVLTF.

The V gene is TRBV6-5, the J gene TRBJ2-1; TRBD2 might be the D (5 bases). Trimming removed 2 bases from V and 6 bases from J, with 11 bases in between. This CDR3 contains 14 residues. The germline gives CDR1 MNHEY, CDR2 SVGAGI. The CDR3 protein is CASSYGLAGNEQFF. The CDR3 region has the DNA TGTGCCAGCAGTTACGGGCTAGCTGGCAATGAGCAGTTCTTC.